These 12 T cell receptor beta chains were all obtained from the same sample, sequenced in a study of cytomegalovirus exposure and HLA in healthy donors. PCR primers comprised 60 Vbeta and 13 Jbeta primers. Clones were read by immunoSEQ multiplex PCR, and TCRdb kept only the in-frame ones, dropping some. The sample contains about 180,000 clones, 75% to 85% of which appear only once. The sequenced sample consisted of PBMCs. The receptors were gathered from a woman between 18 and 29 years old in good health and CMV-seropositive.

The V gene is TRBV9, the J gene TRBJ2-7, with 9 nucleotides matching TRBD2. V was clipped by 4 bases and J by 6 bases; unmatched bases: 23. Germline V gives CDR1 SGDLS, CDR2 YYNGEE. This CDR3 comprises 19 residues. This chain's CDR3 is CASSPPVSAGGPVWIEQYF. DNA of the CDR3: TGTGCCAGCAGCCCCCCCGTCTCGGCGGGGGGGCCAGTTTGGATCGAGCAGTACTTC. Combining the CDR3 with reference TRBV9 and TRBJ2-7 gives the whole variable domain DSGVTQTPKHLITATGQRVTLRCSPRSGDLSVYWYQQSLDQGLQFLIQYYNGEERAKGNILERFSAQQFPDLHSELNLSSLELGDSALYFCASSPPVSAGGPVWIEQYFGPGTRLTVT.

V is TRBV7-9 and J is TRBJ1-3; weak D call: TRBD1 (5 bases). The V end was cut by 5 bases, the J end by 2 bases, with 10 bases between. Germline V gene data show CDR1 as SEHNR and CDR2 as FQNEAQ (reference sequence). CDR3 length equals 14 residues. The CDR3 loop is CASSGGTAGNTIYF. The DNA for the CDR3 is TGTGCCAGCAGCGGGGGGACGGCTGGAAACACCATATATTTT.

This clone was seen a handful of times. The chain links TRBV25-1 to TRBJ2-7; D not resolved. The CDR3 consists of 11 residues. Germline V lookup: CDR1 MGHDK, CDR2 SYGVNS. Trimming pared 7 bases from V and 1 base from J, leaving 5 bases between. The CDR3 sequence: CASNLSYEQYF. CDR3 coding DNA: TGTGCCAGCAACCTATCCTACGAGCAGTACTTC.

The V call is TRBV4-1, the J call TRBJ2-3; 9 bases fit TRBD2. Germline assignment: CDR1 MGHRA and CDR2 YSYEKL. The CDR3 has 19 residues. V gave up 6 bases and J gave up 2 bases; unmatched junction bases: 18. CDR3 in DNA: TGCGCCAGCAGTCGACCTAAAGCGGGGGGCCCGAAGACCACAGATACGCAGTATTTT. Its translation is CASSRPKAGGPKTTDTQYF.

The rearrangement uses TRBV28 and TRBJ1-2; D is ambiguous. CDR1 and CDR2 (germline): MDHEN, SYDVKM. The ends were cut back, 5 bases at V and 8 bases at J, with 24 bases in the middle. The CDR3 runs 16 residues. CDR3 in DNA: TGTGCCAGCAGTACAAACTTCCCCTCCCGGCGAGGCGGCTACACCTTC. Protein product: CASSTNFPSRRGGYTF.

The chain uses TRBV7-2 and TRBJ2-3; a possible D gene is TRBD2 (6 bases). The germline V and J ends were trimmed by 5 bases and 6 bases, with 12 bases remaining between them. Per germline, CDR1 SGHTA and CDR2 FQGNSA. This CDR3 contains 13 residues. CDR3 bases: TGTGCCAGCAGCCCCCCCCGGGGGGATACGCAGTATTTT. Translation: CASSPPRGDTQYF.

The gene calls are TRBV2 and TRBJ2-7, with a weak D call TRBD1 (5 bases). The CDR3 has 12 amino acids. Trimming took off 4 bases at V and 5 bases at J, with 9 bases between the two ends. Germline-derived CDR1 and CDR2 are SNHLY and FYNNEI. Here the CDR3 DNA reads TGTGCCAGCAGTGGTTTAGGGGACGAGCAGTACTTC. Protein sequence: CASSGLGDEQYF.

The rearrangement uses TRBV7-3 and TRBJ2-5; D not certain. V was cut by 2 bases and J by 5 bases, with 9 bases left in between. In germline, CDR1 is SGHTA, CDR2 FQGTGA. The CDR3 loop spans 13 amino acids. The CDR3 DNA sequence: TGTGCCAGCAGCTTAGGCTCCGGGGAGACCCAGTACTTC. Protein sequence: CASSLGSGETQYF.

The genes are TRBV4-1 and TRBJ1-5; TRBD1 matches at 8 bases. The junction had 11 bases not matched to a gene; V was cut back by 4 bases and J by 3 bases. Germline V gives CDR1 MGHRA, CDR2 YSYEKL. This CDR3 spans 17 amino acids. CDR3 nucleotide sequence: TGCGCCAGCAGCCCGACTCCGACAGGGGCCATCAATCAGCCCCAGCATTTT. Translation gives CASSPTPTGAINQPQHF.

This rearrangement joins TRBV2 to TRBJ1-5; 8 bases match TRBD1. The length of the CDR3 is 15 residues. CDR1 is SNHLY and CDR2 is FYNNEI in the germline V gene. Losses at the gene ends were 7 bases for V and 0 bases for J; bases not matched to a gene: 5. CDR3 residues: CASTRTGSSNQPQHF. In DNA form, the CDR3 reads TGTGCCAGCACCCGGACAGGGAGTAGCAATCAGCCCCAGCATTTT. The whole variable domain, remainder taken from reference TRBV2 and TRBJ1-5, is EPEVTQTPSHQVTQMGQEVILRCVPISNHLYFYWYRQILGQKVEFLVSFYNNEISEKSEIFDDQFSVERPDGSNFTLKIRSTKLEDSAMYFCASTRTGSSNQPQHFGDGTRLSIL.

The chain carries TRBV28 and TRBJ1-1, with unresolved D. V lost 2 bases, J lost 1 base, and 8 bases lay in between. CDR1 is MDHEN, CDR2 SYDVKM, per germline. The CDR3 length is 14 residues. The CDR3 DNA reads TGTGCCAGCAGTTTAGAAAGACAGAACACTGAAGCTTTCTTT. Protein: CASSLERQNTEAFF. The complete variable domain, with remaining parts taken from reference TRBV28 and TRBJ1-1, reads DVKVTQSSRYLVKRTGEKVFLECVQDMDHENMFWYRQDPGLGLRLIYFSYDVKMKEKGDIPEGYSVSREKKERFSLILESASTNQTSMYLCASSLERQNTEAFFGQGTRLTVV.

The CDR3: CASSSSGGAPDTQYF. The CDR3 DNA reads TGTGCCAGCAGTTCTAGCGGGGGGGCCCCAGATACGCAGTATTTT. The rearrangement uses TRBV6-5 and TRBJ2-3, with 12 nucleotides matching TRBD2. V was pared by 4 bases and J by 4 bases, with 3 bases of the junction left unmatched. The V gene's germline CDR1 is MNHEY and CDR2 SVGAGI. The CDR3 extends over 15 amino acids.